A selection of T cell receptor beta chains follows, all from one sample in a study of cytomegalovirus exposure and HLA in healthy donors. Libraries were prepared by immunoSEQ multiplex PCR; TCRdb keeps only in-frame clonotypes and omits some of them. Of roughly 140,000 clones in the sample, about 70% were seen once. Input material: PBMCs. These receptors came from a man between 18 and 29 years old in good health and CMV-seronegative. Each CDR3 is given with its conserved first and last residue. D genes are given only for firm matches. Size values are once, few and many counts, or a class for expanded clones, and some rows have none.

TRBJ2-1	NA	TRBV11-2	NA	CASSLERFNEQFF	TGTGCCAGCAGCTTAGAACGGTTCAATGAGCAGTTCTTC
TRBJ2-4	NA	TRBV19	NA	CASSIDREGGGRGIQYF	TGTGCCAGTAGTATAGATCGAGAGGGAGGGGGTCGGGGCATTCAGTACTTC
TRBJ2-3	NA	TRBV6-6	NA	CASSYRDDPQYF	TGTGCCAGCAGTTACCGGGATGATCCGCAGTATTTT
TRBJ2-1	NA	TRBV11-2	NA	CASSLSAGAGFIEQFF	TGTGCCAGCAGCTTAAGCGCAGGGGCAGGGTTTATTGAGCAGTTCTTC
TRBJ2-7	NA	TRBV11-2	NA	CASSFRDISYEQYF	TGTGCCAGCAGCTTTCGGGACATCTCCTACGAGCAGTACTTC
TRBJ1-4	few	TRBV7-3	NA	CASTKPHERNEKLFF	TGTGCCAGCACAAAGCCTCACGAGAGGAATGAAAAACTGTTTTTT
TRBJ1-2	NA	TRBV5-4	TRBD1	CASSFDRAVYGYTF	TGTGCCAGCAGCTTTGACAGGGCGGTCTATGGCTACACCTTC
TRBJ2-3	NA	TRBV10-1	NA	CASSDAITDTQYF	TGCGCCAGCAGTGATGCTATCACAGATACGCAGTATTTT
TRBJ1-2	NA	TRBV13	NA	CASSSPTDRIYGYTF	TGTGCCAGCAGCTCCCCTACCGACAGAATCTATGGCTACACCTTC
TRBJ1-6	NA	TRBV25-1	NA	CASSKGQTNSPLHF	TGTGCCAGCAGTAAGGGACAAACTAATTCACCCCTCCACTTT
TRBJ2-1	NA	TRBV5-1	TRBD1	CASSLTGGPSYNEQFF	TGCGCCAGCAGCCTCACAGGGGGTCCCTCCTACAATGAGCAGTTCTTC
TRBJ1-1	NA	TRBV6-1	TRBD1	CASSERGRGQNTEAFF	TGTGCCAGCAGTGAAAGGGGCAGGGGGCAGAACACTGAAGCTTTCTTT
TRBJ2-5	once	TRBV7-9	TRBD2	CASSGASGGPGFQETQYF	TGTGCCAGCAGCGGAGCTAGCGGGGGGCCCGGATTCCAAGAGACCCAGTACTTC
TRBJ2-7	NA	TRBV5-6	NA	CASSFTAGLSSYEQYF	TGTGCCAGCAGCTTCACGGCGGGGCTGAGCTCCTACGAGCAGTACTTC
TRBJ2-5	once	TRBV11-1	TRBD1	CASSFELGQGHQETQYF	TGTGCCAGCAGTTTTGAGCTGGGACAGGGGCACCAAGAGACCCAGTACTTC
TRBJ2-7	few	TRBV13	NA	CASSLKSLFSYEQYF	TGTGCCAGCAGCTTAAAGTCCCTATTCTCCTACGAGCAGTACTTC
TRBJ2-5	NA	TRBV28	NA	CASSLAGAGVETQYF	TGTGCCAGCAGTTTAGCGGGGGCAGGGGTAGAGACCCAGTACTTC
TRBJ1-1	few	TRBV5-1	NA	CASSLQGGGDGAFF	TGCGCCAGCAGCTTGCAAGGGGGGGGCGATGGGGCTTTCTTT
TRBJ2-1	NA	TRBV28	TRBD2	CASGREVVNEQFF	TGTGCCAGCGGGCGGGAGGTGGTCAATGAGCAGTTCTTC
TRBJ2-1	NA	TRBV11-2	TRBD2	CASSLAGLAGGTSYNEQFF	TGTGCCAGCAGCTTAGCAGGACTAGCGGGAGGAACCTCCTACAATGAGCAGTTCTTC
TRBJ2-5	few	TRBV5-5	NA	CASSLIGLGHTETQYF	TGTGCCAGCAGCTTGATCGGACTTGGCCACACAGAGACCCAGTACTTC
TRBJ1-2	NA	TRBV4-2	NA	CASSQDNSARQVGYTF	TGTGCCAGCAGCCAAGATAATTCCGCGCGGCAAGTTGGCTACACCTTC
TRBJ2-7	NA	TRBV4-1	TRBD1	CASSHAGTGDYEQYF	TGCGCCAGCAGCCATGCCGGGACAGGGGATTACGAGCAGTACTTC
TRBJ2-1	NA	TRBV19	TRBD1	CASGDRSSYNEQFF	TGTGCCAGTGGGGACAGGAGCTCCTACAATGAGCAGTTCTTC
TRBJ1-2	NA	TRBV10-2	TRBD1	CASSFPGQGLNYGYTF	TGCGCCAGCAGTTTCCCGGGACAGGGGCTTAACTATGGCTACACCTTC
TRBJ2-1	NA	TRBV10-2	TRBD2	CASSESASGRDEQFF	TGCGCCAGCAGTGAGTCGGCTAGCGGGAGGGATGAGCAGTTCTTC
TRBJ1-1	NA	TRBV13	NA	CASSLEGQLNTEAFF	TGTGCCAGCAGCTTAGAAGGACAGCTGAACACTGAAGCTTTCTTT
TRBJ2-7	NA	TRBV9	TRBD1	CASSEGTGYEQYF	TGTGCCAGCAGCGAAGGGACAGGCTACGAGCAGTACTTC
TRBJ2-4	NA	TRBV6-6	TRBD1	CASSRDRKNIQYF	TGTGCCAGCAGTAGGGACAGGAAAAACATTCAGTACTTC
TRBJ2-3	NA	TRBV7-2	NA	CASSLGREDTQYF	TGTGCCAGCAGCTTAGGCAGGGAAGATACGCAGTATTTT
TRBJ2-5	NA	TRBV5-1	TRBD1	CASSSGQASSQETQYF	TGCGCCAGCAGCTCCGGACAGGCGTCGAGCCAAGAGACCCAGTACTTC
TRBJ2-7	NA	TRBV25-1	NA	CASSDHDATGSYEQYF	TGTGCCAGCAGTGATCATGACGCCACGGGCTCCTACGAGCAGTACTTC
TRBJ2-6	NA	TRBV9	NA	CASSASQGSGANVLTF	TGTGCCAGCAGCGCAAGCCAGGGTTCTGGGGCCAACGTCCTGACTTTC
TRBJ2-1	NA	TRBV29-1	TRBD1	CSVDGDGTGLYNEQFF	TGCAGCGTTGATGGGGACGGGACAGGGCTCTACAATGAGCAGTTCTTC
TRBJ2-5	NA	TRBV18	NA	CASSPTSTAGTQYF	TGTGCCAGCTCACCAACGAGTACCGCAGGGACCCAGTACTTC
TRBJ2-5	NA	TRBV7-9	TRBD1	CASSPLGTGQETQYF	TGTGCCAGCAGCCCGCTAGGGACAGGACAAGAGACCCAGTACTTC
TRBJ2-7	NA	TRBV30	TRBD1	CAWSVLRGRGSYEQYF	TGTGCCTGGAGTGTACTTCGGGGCAGGGGGAGCTACGAGCAGTACTTC
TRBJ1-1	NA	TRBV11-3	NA	CASSFRQMNTEAFF	TGTGCCAGCAGCTTCCGACAGATGAACACTGAAGCTTTCTTT
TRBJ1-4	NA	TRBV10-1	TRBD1	CASSGQGNEKLFF	TGCGCCAGCAGTGGACAGGGGAATGAAAAACTGTTTTTT
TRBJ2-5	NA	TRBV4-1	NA	CASSQDLEETQYF	TGCGCCAGCAGCCAAGATCTTGAGGAGACCCAGTACTTC
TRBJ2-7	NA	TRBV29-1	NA	CSVSHGGRTSYEQYF	TGCAGCGTCTCCCATGGGGGCAGGACCTCCTACGAGCAGTACTTC
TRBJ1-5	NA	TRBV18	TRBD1	CASSPGTVNSQHF	TGTGCCAGCTCACCCGGGACAGTAAATTCCCAGCATTTT
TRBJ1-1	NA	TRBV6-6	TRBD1	CASSRQGQGDTEAFF	TGTGCCAGCAGTAGACAGGGTCAAGGAGACACTGAAGCTTTCTTT
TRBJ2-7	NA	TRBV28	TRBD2	CASSLGGGSSSYEQYF	TGTGCCAGCAGTTTAGGGGGGGGATCAAGCTCCTACGAGCAGTACTTC
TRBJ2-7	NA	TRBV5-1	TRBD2	CASSLTPPTLGLAGGRYEQYF	TGCGCCAGCAGCTTAACCCCCCCGACTTTAGGACTAGCGGGGGGGCGCTACGAGCAGTACTTC
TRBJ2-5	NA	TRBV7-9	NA	CASSSPDDLASLQETQYF	TGTGCCAGCAGCTCGCCAGACGATCTAGCGAGCCTTCAAGAGACCCAGTACTTC
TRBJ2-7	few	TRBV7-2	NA	CASSSRGEVSYEQYF	TGTGCCAGCAGCTCCAGGGGGGAAGTGTCCTACGAGCAGTACTTC
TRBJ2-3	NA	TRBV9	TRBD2	CASSVTGGLAGGLTATDTQYF	TGTGCCAGCAGCGTCACTGGCGGACTAGCGGGGGGGCTCACCGCCACAGATACGCAGTATTTT
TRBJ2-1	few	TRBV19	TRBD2	CASSMGLAGGRYYNEQFF	TGTGCCAGTAGTATGGGGCTAGCGGGAGGCCGATACTACAATGAGCAGTTCTTC
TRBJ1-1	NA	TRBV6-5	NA	CASSYSRGDTEAFF	TGTGCCAGCAGTTACAGCCGGGGGGACACTGAAGCTTTCTTT
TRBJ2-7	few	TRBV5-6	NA	CASSLSSSYEQYF	TGTGCCAGCAGCTTGAGTAGCTCCTACGAGCAGTACTTC
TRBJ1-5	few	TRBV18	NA	CASSPDDLRGAPRGNQPQHF	TGTGCCAGCTCACCAGATGATCTTCGGGGGGCGCCCAGAGGCAATCAGCCCCAGCATTTT
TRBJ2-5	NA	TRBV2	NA	CASSETQETQYF	TGTGCCAGCAGTGAAACTCAAGAGACCCAGTACTTC
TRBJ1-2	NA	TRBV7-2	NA	CASSLWAWGQDGYTF	TGTGCCAGCAGCTTATGGGCGTGGGGGCAGGATGGCTACACCTTC